A single sample gave rise to the 15 T cell receptor beta chains below, sequenced in a study of human T cells and chemical hapten exposure. One entry per CDR3 protein results from TCRdb running MiXCR on the RACE reads. The repertoire holds about 140,000 distinct CDR3 sequences, 12% seen once, with 1.3% to 1.5% in the top ten. Time point described: patch test 2, 6 weeks after DPC sensitization. Specified treatment: therapeutic diphenylcyclopropenone sensitization with weekly scalp DPC. The sequences come from whole blood, collected in connection with sensitization to the hapten diphenylcyclopropenone (DPC). The receptors were sampled from a woman aged 50 to 60 with alopecia areata. Some clones in this sample may be carry-over from other donors' samples.

The chain combines TRBV2 with TRBJ1-6; a weak D match, TRBD1 (5 bases). This CDR3 has 13 residues. Germline V CDR1 and CDR2: SNHLY, FYNNEI. V lost 6 bases, J lost 10 bases, and 13 bases lay in between. The CDR3 sequence: CASRGQDVSPLHF. The CDR3 bases are TGTGCCAGCAGGGGGCAGGACGTATCACCCCTCCACTTT.

This clonotype showed up many times. The V call is TRBV6-5, the J call TRBJ1-6; 8 nucleotides agree with TRBD1. Germline values: CDR1 MNHEY, CDR2 SVGAGI. The junction had 4 bases not matched to a gene; V was cut back by 6 bases and J by 6 bases. CDR3 length: 14 amino acids. CDR3 residues: CASRPTGGNSPLHF. The CDR3 DNA follows: TGTGCCAGCAGACCTACAGGGGGTAATTCACCCCTCCACTTT.

The chain joins TRBV5-1 to TRBJ2-6; D may be TRBD1 (6 bases). The ends were cut back, 3 bases at V and 0 bases at J, with 7 bases in the middle. The CDR3 covers 15 residues. The V gene's germline CDR1 is SGHRS and CDR2 YFSETQ. The CDR3 region has the DNA TGCGCCAGCAGCTGGGGGCCCTCTGGGGCCAACGTCCTGACTTTC. Translating gives CASSWGPSGANVLTF. The entire variable domain, with the rest obtained from reference TRBV5-1 and TRBJ2-6, is as follows: KAGVTQTPRYLIKTRGQQVTLSCSPISGHRSVSWYQQTPGQGLQFLFEYFSETQRNKGNFPGRFSGRQFSNSRSEMNVSTLELGDSALYLCASSWGPSGANVLTFGAGSRLTVL.

V and J are TRBV12-2 and TRBJ2-3. TRBV12-2 is noted as a pseudogene. The CDR3 spans 12 residues. The CDR3 here is CASRLRGDTQYF. The CDR3 DNA reads TGTGCAAGTCGCTTACGGGGAGATACGCAGTATTTT.

This clonotype has more than one count but fewer than ten. The chain links TRBV7-2 to TRBJ2-7; 9 bases fit TRBD2. The CDR3 is made up of 16 amino acids. CDR1 is SGHTA, CDR2 FQGNSA, per germline. Trimming at V came to 4 bases and at J to 0 bases, leaving 7 bases not matched to a gene. As DNA, the CDR3 is TGTGCCAGCAGCTCCGTAGCGGGAGCCACCTCCTACGAGCAGTACTTC. It translates to CASSSVAGATSYEQYF.

CDR3 region: CASSLGDREEYGYTF. The CDR3 region has the DNA TGCGCCAGCAGCTTAGGGGACAGGGAGGAATATGGCTACACCTTC. This chain links TRBV5-1 with TRBJ1-2, with 9 bases aligning to TRBD1. CDR3 size: 15 residues. V was pared by 2 bases and J by 5 bases, with 7 bases of the junction left unmatched. CDR1 is SGHRS, CDR2 YFSETQ, per germline.

A few counts support this clonotype. This sequence joins TRBV14 and TRBJ2-1; the D gene is possibly TRBD2 (5 bases). The germline V and J ends were trimmed by 1 base and 1 base, with 11 bases remaining between them. This CDR3 contains 16 residues. The germline gives CDR1 SGHDN, CDR2 FVKESK. CDR3 residues: CASSQVMRASYNEQFF. The CDR3, as DNA: TGTGCCAGCAGCCAAGTAATGAGGGCGTCCTACAATGAGCAGTTCTTC.

This clonotype has just a few counts. The rearrangement links TRBV18 to TRBJ2-1; D is perhaps TRBD2 (6 bases). Germline CDR1 is KGHSH and CDR2 is LQKENI. This CDR3 is built from 16 residues. Trimming removed 0 bases from V and 4 bases from J, with 13 bases in between. CDR3 coding DNA: TGTGCCAGCTCACCACCTGGGACGGCGGGGTACAATGAGCAGTTCTTC. It is translated as CASSPPGTAGYNEQFF.

There are a few counts of this clonotype. The chain uses TRBV6-1 and TRBJ2-3; the match to TRBD2 covers 11 bases. Germline V gene sequence: CDR1 MNHNS, CDR2 SASEGT. This CDR3 is built from 15 residues. The V gene end was trimmed by 11 bases and the J gene end by 0 bases; junction bases not matched to a gene: 7. The CDR3 nucleotides are TGTGCCTGCGCCCGACTAGCGGGGAGCACAGATACGCAGTATTTT. It yields the protein CACARLAGSTDTQYF.

This clonotype came up a few times. This rearrangement joins TRBV12-3 or TRBV12-4 to TRBJ2-1; D uncertain. The ends were cut back, 5 bases at V and 0 bases at J, with 14 bases in the middle. This CDR3 has 16 residues. This CDR3 reads CASSPLKIVSYNEQFF. The CDR3 DNA sequence: TGTGCCAGCAGTCCACTGAAAATAGTCTCCTACAATGAGCAGTTCTTC.

This chain connects TRBV29-1 to TRBJ2-5; D might be TRBD1 or TRBD2, each matching 5 bases. V lost 6 bases and J 0 bases, leaving 11 bases between the germline ends. This CDR3 spans 13 amino acids. CDR1 and CDR2 from the germline V gene are SQVTM and ANQGSEA. CDR3 region: CSVGDLYQETQYF. CDR3 nucleotide sequence: TGCAGCGTCGGGGACCTGTACCAAGAGACCCAGTACTTC.

The V call is TRBV7-9, the J call TRBJ2-1; D not resolved. V was pared by 2 bases and J by 9 bases, with 11 bases between. CDR1 is SEHNR and CDR2 is FQNEAQ in the germline V gene (reference sequence). This CDR3 is 13 amino acids long. CDR3 in DNA: TGTGCCAGCAGCTTAACCCTAGAGAGTGAGCAGTTCTTC. This encodes CASSLTLESEQFF.

There are many counts of this clonotype. The rearrangement links TRBV7-3 to TRBJ2-3; D remains unclear. CDR3 length equals 13 residues. The V and J ends lost 0 bases and 5 bases respectively, with 6 bases between them. Germline lookup yields CDR1 SGHTA and CDR2 FQGTGA. CDR3 amino acids: CASSLTGVDTQYF. CDR3 DNA sequence: TGTGCCAGCAGCTTAACCGGCGTAGATACGCAGTATTTT.

A few counts support this clonotype. The V and J genes are TRBV7-8 and TRBJ1-5, with 8 bases that match TRBD1. J lost 6 bases, V lost 4 bases, and 5 bases had no gene match. The CDR3 loop spans 14 amino acids. Germline V lookup: CDR1 SGHVS, CDR2 FQNEAQ. Here the CDR3 DNA reads TGTGCCAGCAGCTACACAGGGGGGAGTCAGCCCCAGCATTTT. Amino acids: CASSYTGGSQPQHF.

This chain connects TRBV7-3 to TRBJ1-6; D is possibly TRBD1 (5 bases). Germline CDR1 and CDR2: SGHTA and FQGTGA. The CDR3 runs to 15 residues. V was pared by 1 base and J by 9 bases, with 13 bases between. The CDR3 DNA sequence: TGTGCCAGCAGCTTAAAGGCAGGGTTCGGTTCACCCCTCCACTTT. It translates to CASSLKAGFGSPLHF.